These T cell receptor beta chains were read from a single sample in a study of blood T cells in healthy people across ages. One entry per CDR3 protein, called by TCRdb with MiXCR from the 5' RACE reads. The profile shows 1.4 million or so distinct CDR3 sequences, roughly two fifths of them singletons. Input material: blood. The source of these receptors is a woman aged 18-29 years in good health. Both conserved end residues are part of each CDR3. Fields, in order: J gene, D gene, V gene, CDR3 length, clone size, CDR3 DNA, CDR3 protein. A D gene is named only where the DNA matches it firmly. Rows give clone size only sometimes, using once, few, many, or a class for an expanded clone.

>TRBJ1-4|NA|TRBV25-1|16|NA
TGTGCCAGCAGTGAAGGGGGCGCATCGGCTAATGAAAAACTGTTTTTT
CASSEGGASANEKLFF
>TRBJ1-5|NA|TRBV9|18|NA
TGTGCCACCGACCTGGAATGGGCAGCCCATTATAGCAATCAGCCCCAGCATTTT
CATDLEWAAHYSNQPQHF
>TRBJ1-5|NA|TRBV27|12|NA
TGCCACAGGGTCAGACGAGGTCAGCCCCAGCATTTT
CHRVRRGQPQHF
>TRBJ1-2|TRBD1|TRBV29-1|15|NA
TGCAGCGTTGAAGTACCGGGACAGAATGAATATGGCTACACCTTC
CSVEVPGQNEYGYTF
>TRBJ2-7|NA|TRBV10-3|13|many
TGTGCCATCAGTGGGCAGTTCAAGTGGGAGCAGTACTTC
CAISGQFKWEQYF
>TRBJ2-3|TRBD1|TRBV6-4|15|NA
TGTGCCAGCAGCGCCGGACAGGGGGGAGCAGATACGCAGTATTTT
CASSAGQGGADTQYF
>TRBJ2-2|NA|TRBV5-1|14|NA
TGCGCCAGCAGCTTGGGACAGGATCCCGGGGAGCTGTTTTTT
CASSLGQDPGELFF
>TRBJ2-5|NA|TRBV2|14|NA
TGTGCCAGCAGTCCTCTTCTGCCCGGAGAGACCCAGTACTTC
CASSPLLPGETQYF
>TRBJ1-2|NA|TRBV7-9|14|NA
TGTGCCAGCAGCTTAGAGGCTCGACAGAAAGGCTACACCTTC
CASSLEARQKGYTF
>TRBJ2-7|TRBD1|TRBV9|14|NA
TGTGCCAGCAGCGTAGGGGGACAGTTCTACGAGCAGTACTTC
CASSVGGQFYEQYF
>TRBJ1-6|TRBD1|TRBV9|14|few
TGTGCCAGCAGCCCCGGGACAGGAGGTTCACCCCTCCACTTT
CASSPGTGGSPLHF
>TRBJ2-3|TRBD2|TRBV12-5|15|NA
TGTGCTAGTGGTTTGGGCGGGGGGGCCTCTGATACGCAGTATTTT
CASGLGGGASDTQYF
>TRBJ2-5|TRBD1|TRBV6-6|14|few
TGTGCCAGCAGTTACTTGGGACAGCGAGAGACCCAGTACTTC
CASSYLGQRETQYF
>TRBJ1-1|NA|TRBV20-1|17|NA
TGCAGTGCGATTAGGACCCAGGGTCGGATAGGGAACACTGAAGCTTTCTTT
CSAIRTQGRIGNTEAFF
>TRBJ2-2|TRBD1|TRBV7-9|15|few
TGTGCCACTCGGCGGGGGACAGGGTATACCGGGGAGCTGTTTTTT
CATRRGTGYTGELFF
>TRBJ1-2|NA|TRBV25-1|12|many
TGTGCCAGCAGGTCTGGGAACCTTGGCTACACCTTC
CASRSGNLGYTF
>TRBJ1-2|NA|TRBV4-1|15|few
TGCGCCAGCAGCCAAGGAGTCTGGATTACCGGAGGCTACACCTTC
CASSQGVWITGGYTF
>TRBJ2-1|NA|TRBV20-1|15|NA
TGCAGTGCTCGACCCCCGGACTACGGGGCGGATGAGCAGTTCTTC
CSARPPDYGADEQFF
>TRBJ2-1|NA|TRBV29-1|13|few
TGCAGCGTTGAAGAAAACGGGAGAGGTGAGCAGTTCTTC
CSVEENGRGEQFF
>TRBJ2-7|NA|TRBV20-1|15|NA
TGCAGTGCTAGTTCCGGAGCTCCTTTCTCCTACGAGCAGTACTTC
CSASSGAPFSYEQYF
>TRBJ1-1|NA|TRBV7-2|17|NA
TGTGCCAGCAGCGCAGATAGGGGGGACTTCCGGAACACTGAAGCTTTCTTT
CASSADRGDFRNTEAFF
>TRBJ1-5|TRBD1|TRBV6-1|16|NA
TGTGCCAGCAGGGCCTCCAGGGGGCCAAACAATCAGCCCCAGCATTTT
CASRASRGPNNQPQHF
>TRBJ2-7|TRBD2|TRBV4-3|21|NA
TGCGCCAGCAGCCAAGTCTTACGGGGGATTAGCGGGAGGGCGACCCGCTACGAGCAGTACTTC
CASSQVLRGISGRATRYEQYF
>TRBJ2-5|TRBD2|TRBV10-3|15|NA
TGTGCCATCAGAGTAGCGGGAGGGCCCGAGGAGACCCAGTACTTC
CAIRVAGGPEETQYF
>TRBJ2-4|NA|TRBV20-1|14|NA
TGCAGTGCTAGTGGTAGCGTGTCCAAAAACATTCAGTACTTC
CSASGSVSKNIQYF
>TRBJ2-7|TRBD2|TRBV4-2|17|NA
TGTGCCAGCAGCCAAGAGTGGACTAGCGGGAGAAACTACGAGCAGTACTTC
CASSQEWTSGRNYEQYF
>TRBJ1-5|NA|TRBV9|15|few
TGTGCCAGCAGCGTGTCGGGGGACCGAAATCAGCCCCAGCATTTT
CASSVSGDRNQPQHF
>TRBJ2-5|TRBD2|TRBV10-3|14|few
TGTGCCATAGGGGACTACACCTCGGGAGAGACCCAGTACTTC
CAIGDYTSGETQYF
>TRBJ2-2|NA|TRBV7-2|15|NA
TGTGCCAGCAGCCCTTGGAAGCTCTCCACCGGGGAGCTGTTTTTT
CASSPWKLSTGELFF
>TRBJ1-1|NA|TRBV11-2|12|NA
TGTGCCAGCAGCTTTTCCACCACTGAAGCTTTCTTT
CASSFSTTEAFF
>TRBJ1-2|TRBD1|TRBV20-1|14|NA
TGCAGTGCTCCCACAGGGGCGGTCAACTATGGCTACACCTTC
CSAPTGAVNYGYTF
>TRBJ1-5|NA|TRBV20-1|14|few
TGCAGTGCTAGAGGTGGATGGGTTTCTCAGCCCCAGCATTTT
CSARGGWVSQPQHF
>TRBJ2-1|NA|TRBV12-3/TRBV12-4|16|few
TGTGCCAGCAGTCCAGGCGGACAGCTCATTTACAATGAGCAGTTCTTC
CASSPGGQLIYNEQFF
>TRBJ2-1|NA|TRBV29-1|14|NA
TGCAGCGTTGAAGAGAAAAGAACCTACAATGAGCAGTTCTTC
CSVEEKRTYNEQFF
>TRBJ2-5|TRBD2|TRBV20-1|13|many
TGCAGTGCGCGTCGGACTAGCGGAGAGACCCAGTACTTC
CSARRTSGETQYF
>TRBJ1-1|NA|TRBV29-1|12|NA
TGCAGCGTTGGGGTTACGAACACTGAAGCTTTCTTT
CSVGVTNTEAFF
>TRBJ2-1|NA|TRBV29-1|17|few
TGCAGCGTTGATTCCACAGTGGAGGGGCGAGGAACCCATGAGCAGTTCTTC
CSVDSTVEGRGTHEQFF
>TRBJ2-1|NA|TRBV3-1|15|NA
TGTGCCAGCAGCCAAGAGTGGGGGACCTACAATGAGCAGTTCTTC
CASSQEWGTYNEQFF
>TRBJ2-5|NA|TRBV12-3/TRBV12-4|14|few
TGTGCCAGCAGTTTGCCACAGGGAAACAATGAGCAGTACTTC
CASSLPQGNNEQYF
>TRBJ2-3|NA|TRBV5-1|14|NA
TGCGCCAGAAGCCTGGCGGAGATCACAGATACGCAGTATTTT
CARSLAEITDTQYF
>TRBJ2-1|NA|TRBV14|16|NA
TGTGCCAGCAGCCAACTTCCAGGACTTCCGTGCAATGAGCAGTTCTTC
CASSQLPGLPCNEQFF
>TRBJ1-6|NA|TRBV9|15|NA
TGTGCCAGCAGCCCACAAGGGTTTTCGAATTCACTCCCCCACTTT
CASSPQGFSNSLPHF